This entry lists 4 T cell receptor beta chains sequenced from one sample in a study of T cell responses to AZD1222 COVID-19 vaccine. Method: immunoSEQ multiplex PCR; TCRdb's copy keeps in-frame clones and lacks some. The top ten clones hold 45% to 55% of a sample with about 99,000 clones, 91% of them seen once. This specimen consisted of peripheral blood, obtained on day 0 of AZD1222 vaccination. These receptors came from an adult in good health.

This clone was seen once. The CDR3 nucleotides read TGTGCCAGCAGTTTAGTTTCCCCTCTCTACGAGCAGTACTTC. It translates to CASSLVSPLYEQYF. V gene TRBV6-2 or TRBV6-3 combines with J gene TRBJ2-7, with D hard to call. The germline V gene has CDR1 MNHEY and CDR2 SVGEGT. CDR3 size: 14 residues. Trimming stripped 4 bases from V and 3 bases from J, with 13 bases between.

The gene calls are TRBV5-4 and TRBJ2-7, with 9 bases matching TRBD2. The CDR3 is 14 residues long. Germline V gene sequence: CDR1 SGHNT, CDR2 YYREEE (reference sequence). The J segment lost 0 bases and the V segment lost 4 bases, leaving 2 bases of the junction unmatched. The CDR3, as DNA: TGTGCCAGCAGCCTTAGCGGGAGCTCCTACGAGCAGTACTTC. It specifies CASSLSGSSYEQYF.

J is TRBJ2-2 and V is TRBV19, with D possibly matching TRBD2 (6 bases). The V end lost 2 bases, the J end lost 0 bases, and 10 bases lay between the germline ends. CDR1 LNHDA and CDR2 SQIVND come from the germline V gene (reference sequence). The CDR3 is 16 residues long. The CDR3 coding sequence is TGTGCCAGTAGTATACCGACTAGAGCGAACACCGGGGAGCTGTTTTTT. This gives the protein CASSIPTRANTGELFF.

The V gene is TRBV7-9, the J gene TRBJ1-4; 7 bases match TRBD1. Germline lookup yields CDR1 SEHNR and CDR2 FQNEAQ (reference sequence). There are 15 residues in the CDR3. With V trimmed by 4 bases and J by 8 bases, 10 bases remained unmatched. This CDR3 is CASSSDRVLREKLFF. The CDR3 coding sequence is TGTGCCAGCAGCTCCGACAGGGTGTTACGCGAAAAACTGTTTTTT.